The text below deals with one TCR beta chain. One junction end does not reproduce the germline sequence, and a read error may be involved. The CDR3 is 14 amino acids. The germline V gene has CDR1 MNHNS and CDR2 SASEGT. The table came from immunoSEQ multiplex PCR; TCRdb's copy has only in-frame clones and leaves some out. The sample lists tens of thousands of clones, approximately 87% occurring once. This sample was included in a study of blood T cell repertoires in COVID-19. Study at large: T cells, B-cell-depleted T cells, or PBMCs provided the cDNA or gDNA that served as material.

The TCR sequence derives from a human donor in a cohort sampled during active COVID-19. Sequences were obtained from peripheral blood. The rearrangement joins TRBV6-1 to TRBJ2-7; D might be TRBD1 (6 bases). CDR3 loop: CASSEVGRGYEQYF. The CDR3 coding sequence is TGTGCCAGCAGCGAAGTTGGCAGGGGCTACGAGCAGTACTTC.